Below, 3 T cell receptor beta chains from the same sample are listed, as sequenced in a study of blood T cell repertoires in COVID-19. Assay: immunoSEQ multiplex PCR; the TCRdb copy retains only in-frame clones and omits some. Here the sample spans hundreds of thousands of clones, 90% being singletons. Sequencing was done on a sample of PBMCs or T cells enriched from blood (not recorded which). The receptors come from a young woman with acute COVID-19.

J is TRBJ2-1 and V is TRBV28; D may be TRBD1 (6 bases). Germline assignment: CDR1 MDHEN and CDR2 SYDVKM. The CDR3 contains 15 residues. V was shortened by 4 bases and J by 2 bases, with 12 bases between the two germline ends. CDR3 nucleotide sequence: TGTGCCAGCAGTTCGGCAGGGGCACCCTACAATGAGCAGTTCTTC. This codes for CASSSAGAPYNEQFF.

This clone was counted a few times. The rearrangement joins TRBV6-5 to TRBJ2-7; 11 bases match TRBD2. The V and J ends lost 6 bases and 2 bases, in that order; junction bases with no gene match: 6. This CDR3 has 15 residues. Germline CDR1 is MNHEY and CDR2 is SVGAGI. DNA of the CDR3: TGTGCCAGCAGGTACACTAGCGGGAGAACCTACGAGCAGTACTTC. Amino acid sequence: CASRYTSGRTYEQYF.

The rearrangement joins TRBV7-2 to TRBJ1-1, with 8 bases aligning to TRBD1. With V trimmed by 4 bases and J by 4 bases, 5 bases remained unmatched. Germline CDR1 and CDR2: SGHTA and FQGNSA. This CDR3 is 14 amino acids long. In DNA form, the CDR3 reads TGTGCCAGCAGCTATCGGACAGGGAGCACTGAAGCTTTCTTT. This encodes CASSYRTGSTEAFF. The full variable domain, completed using reference TRBV7-2 and TRBJ1-1, is GAGVSQSPSNKVTEKGKDVELRCDPISGHTALYWYRQSLGQGLEFLIYFQGNSAPDKSGLPSDRFSAERTGGSVSTLTIQRTQQEDSAVYLCASSYRTGSTEAFFGQGTRLTVV.